Listed here are 23 T cell receptor beta chains from one sample, sequenced in a study of post-analysis software for immune sequencing data (dated by TCRdb to the mid-2010s). No antigens are known for them. Library preparation employed PCR. The instrument was an Illumina HiSeq 2500. To reduce PCR and sequencing biases, unique molecular identifiers were incorporated into the TCR beta cDNA libraries. TCRdb reanalyzed the raw reads on its own, using fastp at Q25 for trimming and MiXCR for clone calling, and kept in-frame beta chains. Rows with one shared CDR3 protein collapse into an entry with the most common genes and DNA. Here the sample has some 700,000 distinct CDR3 sequences; around 60% occur a single time. The ten largest make up 11% of the sample. What the work shows at the level of the full study, not this receptor alone: Significantly higher frequencies in patients than in controls were found for roughly 5 TRBV segments, including TRBV5-6, TRBV5-1 and TRBV20-1.

Sequenced sample: blood. The receptor set was obtained from a girl aged 2 to 9 with multiple sclerosis.

The chain joins TRBV11-2 to TRBJ2-7; D ambiguous. CDR1 is SGHAT and CDR2 is FQNNGV in the germline V gene. The length of the CDR3 is 12 residues. Trimming left V 0 bases short and J 6 bases short, with 6 bases between. CDR3 in amino acids: CASSLDGPEQYF. The DNA of the CDR3 is TGTGCCAGCAGCTTAGACGGTCCCGAGCAGTACTTC.

The chain is built from TRBV7-9 and TRBJ2-6, with 8 nucleotides matching TRBD1. The V gene's germline CDR1 is SEHNR and CDR2 FQNEAQ (reference sequence). V dropped 5 bases and J dropped 2; count of bases not matched to a gene: 5. The CDR3 is made up of 16 amino acids. Written as DNA, the CDR3 is TGTGCCAGCAGCACGGACAGGGCGGCTGGGGCCAACGTCCTGACTTTC. Protein product: CASSTDRAAGANVLTF.

This clonotype was seen once. This sequence joins TRBV2 and TRBJ2-7; unclear D gene. V was trimmed by 7 bases and J by 5 bases, leaving 18 bases between them. This CDR3 comprises 14 residues. Germline V gene sequence: CDR1 SNHLY, CDR2 FYNNEI. CDR3 sequence reads: CASTLRPRLDEQYF. The DNA for the CDR3 is TGTGCCAGCACCCTTAGACCGCGTTTGGACGAGCAGTACTTC.

This clonotype was seen a handful of times. V and J are TRBV3-1 and TRBJ2-1; D possibly corresponds to TRBD2 (5 bases). CDR1 is LGHDT and CDR2 is YNNKEL in the germline V gene (reference sequence). The CDR3 spans 16 residues. The V end was cut by 3 bases, the J end by 5 bases, with 17 bases between. The CDR3 reads CASSQGRRSLNNEQFF. The CDR3, as DNA: TGTGCCAGCAGCCAGGGTCGGAGGTCCCTTAACAATGAGCAGTTCTTC.

This chain connects TRBV10-1 to TRBJ2-1, with D maybe TRBD2 (5 bases). Per the germline V gene, CDR1 is WNHNN and CDR2 is SYGVQD (reference sequence). The CDR3 consists of 13 residues. V lost 7 bases to trimming and J lost 5 bases, with 12 bases between them. CDR3 amino acids: CASMGSGHNEQFF. Written as DNA, the CDR3 is TGCGCCAGCATGGGCAGCGGCCACAATGAGCAGTTCTTC.

This chain joins TRBV20-1 and TRBJ2-1; TRBD2 aligns across 10 bases. This CDR3 is built from 13 residues. CDR1 DFQATT and CDR2 SNEGSKA come from the germline V gene (reference sequence). J was trimmed by 5 bases and V by 5 bases; bases with no gene match: 3. CDR3 in DNA: TGCAGTGCTGCCGGGACTAGCGACAATGAGCAGTTCTTC. It is translated as CSAAGTSDNEQFF.

V and J are TRBV29-1 and TRBJ2-7; the D gene is possibly TRBD2 (6 bases). Trimming removed 3 bases from V and 6 bases from J, with 15 bases in between. CDR3 length equals 13 residues. Germline values: CDR1 SQVTM, CDR2 ANQGSEA. The CDR3 nucleotides read TGCAGCGTTGACTACGGGAGCGGCGGCGAGCAGTACTTC. This codes for CSVDYGSGGEQYF.

This clonotype was detected only a few times. This chain uses TRBV6-5 with TRBJ2-1; maybe TRBD1 (7 bases). CDR3 size: 14 residues. The V and J ends lost 5 bases and 7 bases respectively, with 15 bases between them. Per germline, CDR1 MNHEY and CDR2 SVGAGI. This CDR3 is CASSPRAGGNEQFF. CDR3 nucleotides: TGTGCCAGCAGTCCCCGGGCAGGGGGGAATGAGCAGTTCTTC.

CDR3 amino acids: CASSRRESDTDTQYF. Written as DNA, the CDR3 is TGCGCCAGCAGCCGCAGGGAATCGGACACAGATACGCAGTATTTT. The rearrangement uses TRBV4-1 and TRBJ2-3; TRBD1 is a possible D gene (5 bases). Trimming cost V 4 bases and J 2 bases, with 13 bases left between them. CDR3 length: 15 residues. CDR1 and CDR2 from the germline V gene are MGHRA and YSYEKL.

The gene calls are TRBV5-6 and TRBJ2-4, with a weak D call TRBD2 (6 bases). TRBJ2-7 explains the end of the DNA better; the J call may be wrong. CDR3 length: 14 amino acids. CDR1 and CDR2 from the germline V gene are SGHDT and YYEEEE. CDR3 sequence: CASSLSGVAYEQYF. In nucleotides, the CDR3 is TGTGCCAGCAGCCTATCGGGGGTAGCCTACGAGCAGTACTTC.

The chain carries TRBV18 and TRBJ1-2, with D perhaps TRBD1 (6 bases). This CDR3 contains 14 residues. Trimming cost V 3 bases and J 5 bases, with 13 bases left between them. CDR1 and CDR2 (germline): KGHSH, LQKENI. The CDR3 sequence: CASSPSGAGYGYTF. CDR3 DNA: TGTGCCAGCTCACCCTCAGGGGCAGGGTATGGCTACACCTTC.

The chain employs TRBV20-1 and TRBJ2-7, with a weak D call TRBD2 (6 bases). Trimming left V 4 bases short and J 4 bases short, with 11 bases between. Germline CDR1 and CDR2: DFQATT and SNEGSKA (reference sequence). The CDR3 loop spans 12 amino acids. The CDR3 loop reads CSANRAGYEQYF. The DNA for the CDR3 is TGCAGTGCTAACCGCGCGGGGTACGAGCAGTACTTC.

This clonotype was counted once. V and J are TRBV6-2 or TRBV6-3 and TRBJ2-1; D is undetermined. The germline V gene encodes CDR1 MNHEY and CDR2 SVGEGT. The CDR3 length is 14 residues. Trimming shortened V by 0 bases and J by 9 bases, and 12 bases separated the two germline ends. CDR3 sequence: CASSYSPLGTEQFF. The CDR3 coding sequence is TGTGCCAGCAGTTACTCCCCTCTAGGTACTGAGCAGTTCTTC.

The chain recombines TRBV30 with TRBJ1-2; D remains ambiguous. The V end was cut by 8 bases, the J end by 0 bases, with 10 bases between. The CDR3 totals 12 residues. CDR1 and CDR2 from the germline V gene are GTSNPN and SVGIG (reference sequence). The CDR3 nucleotides read TGTGCCGCCGGGCAAGCTAACTATGGCTACACCTTC. It translates to CAAGQANYGYTF.

The chain recombines TRBV3-1 with TRBJ1-1; the D gene is possibly TRBD1 (5 bases). Germline CDR1 and CDR2: LGHDT and YNNKEL (reference sequence). V lost 0 bases and J lost 8, with 16 bases in between. The CDR3 has 15 amino acids. The CDR3 nucleotides are TGTGCCAGCAGCCAAGATTGGGCCCGAGGGGCAGAAGCTTTCTTT. It encodes CASSQDWARGAEAFF.

This clonotype was detected a few times. V usage is TRBV12-3 or TRBV12-4 and J usage is TRBJ2-1, with no clear D. The germline V and J ends were trimmed by 1 base and 4 bases, with 11 bases remaining between them. This CDR3 has 15 residues. The CDR3 protein is CASSLGTVGYNEQFF. CDR3 bases: TGTGCCAGCAGTTTAGGCACAGTAGGGTACAATGAGCAGTTCTTC.

This clonotype was detected a few times. The gene calls are TRBV11-2 and TRBJ2-1; 11 positions agree with TRBD2. This CDR3 comprises 17 residues. J gave up 3 bases and V 1 base, and 5 bases lay outside the gene matches. Germline V gene sequence: CDR1 SGHAT, CDR2 FQNNGV. CDR3 nucleotide sequence: TGTGCCAGCAGCTTAGGCTCTAGCGGGGGGCGCTACAATGAGCAGTTCTTC. Translating gives CASSLGSSGGRYNEQFF.

This clonotype came up once. This chain links TRBV12-3 or TRBV12-4 with TRBJ1-5, with unresolved D. This CDR3 is 14 amino acids long. The V gene lost 6 bases and the J gene lost 4 bases, with 13 bases spanning the gap. This CDR3 is CASRSGVPNQPQHF. The CDR3 region has the DNA TGTGCCAGCAGGTCTGGGGTGCCGAATCAGCCCCAGCATTTT.

The rearrangement joins TRBV12-5 to TRBJ2-3; D unresolved. The V gene's germline CDR1 is LGHNT and CDR2 FRNRAP. V shed 7 bases and J shed 5 bases, with 16 bases lying between them. This CDR3 is 14 amino acids long. The CDR3 loop is CASAPLGLQDTQYF. As DNA, the CDR3 is TGTGCTAGTGCCCCTTTGGGGTTACAAGATACGCAGTATTTT.

Points on this clonotype: One end of the junction is discordant with germline, which a read error may explain. The chain links TRBV12-3 or TRBV12-4 to TRBJ2-1; D call uncertain. The CDR3 totals 15 residues. CDR3 sequence reads: CASSLDTSSHNEQFF. CDR3 sequence (DNA): TGTGCCAGCAGCCTCGACACGAGCTCCCACAATGAGCAGTTCTTC.

This rearrangement joins TRBV21-1 to TRBJ1-2; the table's D call, TRBD1, was not checked against the DNA. TRBV21-1 has pseudogene status. The CDR3 sequence is 14 residues long. This CDR3 reads CATIPGTGGYGYTF. The CDR3, as DNA: TGTGCCACTATACCCGGGACAGGGGGCTATGGCTACACCTTC.

The J gene is TRBJ1-2, the V gene TRBV7-2; D unclear. The germline V gene encodes CDR1 SGHTA and CDR2 FQGNSA. Trimming removed 4 bases from V and 4 bases from J, with 7 bases in between. CDR3 length: 12 amino acids. Here the CDR3 reads CASSSRIYGYTF. CDR3 sequence (DNA): TGTGCCAGCAGCTCCAGGATCTATGGCTACACCTTC.

CDR3 amino acids: CSASIGRTLYNEQFF. Here the CDR3 DNA reads TGCAGTGCTTCCATCGGCAGGACTCTTTACAATGAGCAGTTCTTC. The rearrangement joins TRBV20-1 to TRBJ2-1, with D tentatively TRBD2 (5 bases). Germline V gene lookup returns CDR1 DFQATT and CDR2 SNEGSKA (reference sequence). This CDR3 has 15 amino acids. V was clipped by 5 bases and J by 4 bases, with 18 bases between them.